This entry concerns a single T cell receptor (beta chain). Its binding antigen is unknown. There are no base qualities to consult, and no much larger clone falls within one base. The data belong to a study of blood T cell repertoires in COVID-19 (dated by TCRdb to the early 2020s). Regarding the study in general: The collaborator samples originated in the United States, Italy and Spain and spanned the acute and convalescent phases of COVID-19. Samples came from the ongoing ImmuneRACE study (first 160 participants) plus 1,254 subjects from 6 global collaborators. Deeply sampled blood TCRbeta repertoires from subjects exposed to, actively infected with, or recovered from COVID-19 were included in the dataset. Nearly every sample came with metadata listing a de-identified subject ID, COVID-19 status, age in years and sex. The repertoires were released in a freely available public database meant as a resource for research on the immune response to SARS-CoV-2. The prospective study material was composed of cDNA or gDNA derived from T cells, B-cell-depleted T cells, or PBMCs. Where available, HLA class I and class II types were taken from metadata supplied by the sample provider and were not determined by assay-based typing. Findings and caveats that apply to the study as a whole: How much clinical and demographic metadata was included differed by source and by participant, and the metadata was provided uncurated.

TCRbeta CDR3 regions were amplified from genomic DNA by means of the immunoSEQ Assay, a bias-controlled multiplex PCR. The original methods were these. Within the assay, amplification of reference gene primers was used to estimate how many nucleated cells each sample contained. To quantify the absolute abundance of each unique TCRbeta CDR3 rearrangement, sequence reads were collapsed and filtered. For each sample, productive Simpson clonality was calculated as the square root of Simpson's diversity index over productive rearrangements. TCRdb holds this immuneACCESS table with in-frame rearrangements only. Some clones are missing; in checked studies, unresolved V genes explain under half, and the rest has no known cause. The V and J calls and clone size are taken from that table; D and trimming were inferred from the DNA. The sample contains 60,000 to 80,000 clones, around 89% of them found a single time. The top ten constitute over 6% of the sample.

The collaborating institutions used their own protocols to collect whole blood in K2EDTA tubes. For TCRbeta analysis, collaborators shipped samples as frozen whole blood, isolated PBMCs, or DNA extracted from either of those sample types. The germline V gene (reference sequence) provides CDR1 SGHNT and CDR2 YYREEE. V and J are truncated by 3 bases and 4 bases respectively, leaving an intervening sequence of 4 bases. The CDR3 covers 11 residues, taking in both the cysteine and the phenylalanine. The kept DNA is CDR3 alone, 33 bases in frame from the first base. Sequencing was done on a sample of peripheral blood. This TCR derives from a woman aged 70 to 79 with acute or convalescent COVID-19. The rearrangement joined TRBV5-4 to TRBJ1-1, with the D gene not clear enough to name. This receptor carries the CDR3 CASSSVTEAFF. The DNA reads TGTGCCAGCAGCTCCGTCACTGAAGCTTTCTTT.